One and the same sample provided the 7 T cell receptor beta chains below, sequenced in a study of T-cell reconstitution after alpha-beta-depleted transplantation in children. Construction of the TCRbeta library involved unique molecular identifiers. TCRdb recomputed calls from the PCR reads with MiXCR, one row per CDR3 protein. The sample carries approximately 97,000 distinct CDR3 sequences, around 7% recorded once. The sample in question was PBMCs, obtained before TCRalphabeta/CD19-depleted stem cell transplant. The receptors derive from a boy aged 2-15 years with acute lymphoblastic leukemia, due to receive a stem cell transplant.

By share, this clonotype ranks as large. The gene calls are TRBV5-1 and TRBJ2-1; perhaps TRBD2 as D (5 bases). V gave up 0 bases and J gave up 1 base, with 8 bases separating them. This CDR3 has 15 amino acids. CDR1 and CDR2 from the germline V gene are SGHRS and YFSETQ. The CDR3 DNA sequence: TGCGCCAGCAGCTTGGATAGGGAGTCCTACAATGAGCAGTTCTTC. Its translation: CASSLDRESYNEQFF.

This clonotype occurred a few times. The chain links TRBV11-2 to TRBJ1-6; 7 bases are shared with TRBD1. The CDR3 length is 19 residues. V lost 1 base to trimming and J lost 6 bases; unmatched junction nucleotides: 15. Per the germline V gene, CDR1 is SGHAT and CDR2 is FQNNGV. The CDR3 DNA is TGTGCCAGCAGCTTAGTCCCCCCGGAACAGGGGCTAGGTAATTCACCCCTCCACTTT. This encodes CASSLVPPEQGLGNSPLHF.

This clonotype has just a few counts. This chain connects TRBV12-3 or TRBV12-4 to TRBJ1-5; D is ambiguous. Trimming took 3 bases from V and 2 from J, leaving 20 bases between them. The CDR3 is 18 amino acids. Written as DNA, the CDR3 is TGTGCCAGCAGTTTCGGTCGTTTTGGGCCAGACGGCAATCAGCCCCAGCATTTT. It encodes CASSFGRFGPDGNQPQHF.

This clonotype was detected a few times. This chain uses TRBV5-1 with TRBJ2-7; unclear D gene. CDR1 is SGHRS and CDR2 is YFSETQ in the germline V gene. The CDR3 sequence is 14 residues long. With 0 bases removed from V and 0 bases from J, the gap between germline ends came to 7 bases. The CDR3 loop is CASSLEVSSYEQYF. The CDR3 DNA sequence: TGCGCCAGCAGCTTGGAGGTGAGCTCCTACGAGCAGTACTTC.

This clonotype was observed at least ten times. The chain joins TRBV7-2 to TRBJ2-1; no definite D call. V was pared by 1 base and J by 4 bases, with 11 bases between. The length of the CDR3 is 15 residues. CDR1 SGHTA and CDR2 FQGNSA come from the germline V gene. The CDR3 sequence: CASSLEAPSYNEQFF. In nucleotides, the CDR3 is TGTGCCAGCAGCTTAGAGGCGCCTTCGTACAATGAGCAGTTCTTC.

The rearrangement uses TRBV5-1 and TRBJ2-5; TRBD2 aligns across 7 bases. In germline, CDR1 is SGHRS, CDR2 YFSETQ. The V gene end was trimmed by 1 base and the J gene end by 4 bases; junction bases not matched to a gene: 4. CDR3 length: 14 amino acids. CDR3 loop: CASSLRDYRETQYF. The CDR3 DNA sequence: TGCGCCAGCAGCTTGAGGGACTATCGAGAGACCCAGTACTTC.

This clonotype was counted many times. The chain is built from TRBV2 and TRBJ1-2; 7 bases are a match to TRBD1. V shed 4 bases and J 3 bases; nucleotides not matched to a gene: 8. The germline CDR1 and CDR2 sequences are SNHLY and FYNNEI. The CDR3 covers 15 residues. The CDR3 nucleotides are TGTGCCAGCAGTGTAGCACAGGGGTCATACTATGGCTACACCTTC. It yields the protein CASSVAQGSYYGYTF.